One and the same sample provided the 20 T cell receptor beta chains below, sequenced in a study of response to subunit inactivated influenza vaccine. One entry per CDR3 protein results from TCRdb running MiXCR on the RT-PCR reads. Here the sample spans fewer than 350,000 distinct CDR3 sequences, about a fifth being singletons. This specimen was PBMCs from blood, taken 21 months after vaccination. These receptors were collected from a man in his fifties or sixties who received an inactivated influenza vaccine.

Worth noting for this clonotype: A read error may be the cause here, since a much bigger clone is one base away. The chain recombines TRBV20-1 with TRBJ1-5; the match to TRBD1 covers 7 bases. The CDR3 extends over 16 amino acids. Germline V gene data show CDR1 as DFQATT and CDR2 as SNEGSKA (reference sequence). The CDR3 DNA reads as TGCAGTGCCTCGGCCGGAGGGACAGTACTCAATCAGCTCCAGCATTTT. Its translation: CSASAGGTVLNQLQHF.

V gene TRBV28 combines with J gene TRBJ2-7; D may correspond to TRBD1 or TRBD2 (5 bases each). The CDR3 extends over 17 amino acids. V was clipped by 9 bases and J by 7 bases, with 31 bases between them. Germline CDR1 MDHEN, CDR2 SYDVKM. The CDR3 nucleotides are TGTGCCAGTCCCCCCCGGCGGGCAGGGTCTTCCTCAAAAGAGCAGTACTTC. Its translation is CASPPRRAGSSSKEQYF.

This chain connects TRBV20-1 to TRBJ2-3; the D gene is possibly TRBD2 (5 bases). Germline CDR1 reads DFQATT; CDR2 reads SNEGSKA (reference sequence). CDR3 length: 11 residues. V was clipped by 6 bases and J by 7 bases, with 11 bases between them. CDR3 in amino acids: CSAGLAHTQYF. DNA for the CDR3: TGCAGTGCCGGACTTGCCCATACGCAGTATTTT.

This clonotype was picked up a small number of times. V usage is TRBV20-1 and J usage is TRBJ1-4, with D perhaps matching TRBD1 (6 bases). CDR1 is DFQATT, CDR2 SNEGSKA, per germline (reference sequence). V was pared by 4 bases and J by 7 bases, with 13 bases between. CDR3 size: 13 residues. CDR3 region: CSANRDMGEKLFF. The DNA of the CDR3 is TGCAGTGCTAACCGGGACATGGGTGAAAAACTGTTTTTT.

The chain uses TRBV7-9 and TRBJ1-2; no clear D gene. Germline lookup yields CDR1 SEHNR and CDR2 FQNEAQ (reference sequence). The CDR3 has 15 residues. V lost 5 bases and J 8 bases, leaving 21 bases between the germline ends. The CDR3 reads CASSALQEGFGGYTF. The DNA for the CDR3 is TGTGCCAGCAGCGCACTTCAGGAAGGTTTTGGGGGCTACACCTTC.

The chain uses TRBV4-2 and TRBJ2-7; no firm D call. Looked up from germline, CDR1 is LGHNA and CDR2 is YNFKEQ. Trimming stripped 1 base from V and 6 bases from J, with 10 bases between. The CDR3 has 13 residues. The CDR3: CASSQGLVAEQYF. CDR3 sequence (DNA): TGTGCCAGCAGCCAAGGGCTGGTCGCCGAGCAGTACTTC.

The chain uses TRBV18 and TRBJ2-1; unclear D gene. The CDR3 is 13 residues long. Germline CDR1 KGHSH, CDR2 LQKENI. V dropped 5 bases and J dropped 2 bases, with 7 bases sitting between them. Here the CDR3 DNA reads TGTGCCAGCTCAGGGAACCCCTACAATGAGCAGTTCTTC. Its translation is CASSGNPYNEQFF.

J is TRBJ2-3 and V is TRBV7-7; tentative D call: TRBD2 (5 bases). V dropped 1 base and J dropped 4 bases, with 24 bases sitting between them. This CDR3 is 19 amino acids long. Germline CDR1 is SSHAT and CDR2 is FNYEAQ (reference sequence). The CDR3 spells CASSLERVRVLRRADTQYF. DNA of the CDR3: TGTGCCAGCAGCTTAGAACGAGTGCGGGTCCTAAGGCGGGCAGATACGCAGTATTTT.

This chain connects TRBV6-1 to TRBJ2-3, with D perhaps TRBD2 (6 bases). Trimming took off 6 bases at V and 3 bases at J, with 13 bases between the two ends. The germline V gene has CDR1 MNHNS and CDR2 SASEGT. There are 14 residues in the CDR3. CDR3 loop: CASSRGISTDTQYF. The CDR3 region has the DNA TGTGCCAGCAGCCGCGGGATTTCAACAGATACGCAGTATTTT.

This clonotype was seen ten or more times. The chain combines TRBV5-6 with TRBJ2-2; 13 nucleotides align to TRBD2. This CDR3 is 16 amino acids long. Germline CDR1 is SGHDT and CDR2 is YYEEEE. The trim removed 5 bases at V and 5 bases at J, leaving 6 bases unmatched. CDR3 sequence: CASREGLAGLTGELFF. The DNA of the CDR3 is TGTGCCAGCAGAGAGGGACTAGCGGGGTTAACCGGGGAGCTGTTTTTT.

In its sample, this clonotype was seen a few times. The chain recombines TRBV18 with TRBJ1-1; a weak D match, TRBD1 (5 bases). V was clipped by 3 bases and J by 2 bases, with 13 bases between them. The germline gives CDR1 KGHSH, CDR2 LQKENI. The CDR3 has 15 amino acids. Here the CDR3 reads CASSPLETANTEAFF. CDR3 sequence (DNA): TGTGCCAGCTCACCGCTGGAGACAGCCAACACTGAAGCTTTCTTT.

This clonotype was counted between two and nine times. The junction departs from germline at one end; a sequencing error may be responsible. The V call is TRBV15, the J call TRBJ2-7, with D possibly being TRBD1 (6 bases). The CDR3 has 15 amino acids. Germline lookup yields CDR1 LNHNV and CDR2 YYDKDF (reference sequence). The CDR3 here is CATGRDRGKSYEQYF. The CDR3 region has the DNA TGTGCCACCGGCAGGGATAGGGGGAAGTCCTACGAGCAGTACTTC.

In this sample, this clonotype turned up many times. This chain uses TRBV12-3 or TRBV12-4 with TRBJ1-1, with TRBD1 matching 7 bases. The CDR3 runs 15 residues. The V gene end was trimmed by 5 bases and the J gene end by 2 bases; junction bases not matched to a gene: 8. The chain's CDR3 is CASSPGTVLNTEAFF. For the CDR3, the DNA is TGTGCCAGCAGTCCCGGGACAGTACTCAACACTGAAGCTTTCTTT.

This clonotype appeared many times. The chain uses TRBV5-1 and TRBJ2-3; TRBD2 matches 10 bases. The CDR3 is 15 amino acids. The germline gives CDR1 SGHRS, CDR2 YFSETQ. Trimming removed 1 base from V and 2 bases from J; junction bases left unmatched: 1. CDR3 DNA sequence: TGCGCCAGCAGCTTGAGCGGGAGGGACACAGATACGCAGTATTTT. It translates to CASSLSGRDTDTQYF.

The CDR3 coding sequence is TGTGCCAGCAGTTACGGAAGGACTTCACCCCTCCACTTT. This encodes CASSYGRTSPLHF. V gene TRBV6-6 combines with J gene TRBJ1-6; D is unclear. The CDR3 is 13 amino acids. Deletions cut 2 bases from V and 9 bases from J, with 8 bases between. Germline CDR1 reads MNHNY; CDR2 reads SVGAGI (reference sequence).

CDR3: CASSPGTQGYEQYF. The CDR3 DNA is TGCGCCAGCAGCCCAGGGACCCAAGGCTACGAGCAGTACTTC. The chain combines TRBV4-3 with TRBJ2-7; possibly TRBD1 or TRBD2 for D (5 bases each). The CDR3 has 14 amino acids. CDR1 and CDR2 (germline): LGHNA, YSLEER. The V and J ends lost 4 bases and 3 bases respectively, with 13 bases between them.

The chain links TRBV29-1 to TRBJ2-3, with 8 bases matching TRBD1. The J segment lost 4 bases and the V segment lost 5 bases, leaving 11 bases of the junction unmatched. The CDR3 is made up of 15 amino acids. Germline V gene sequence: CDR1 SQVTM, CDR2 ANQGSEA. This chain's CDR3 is CSVLGQGYYSDTQYF. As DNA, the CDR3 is TGCAGCGTTCTTGGACAGGGATACTATTCAGATACGCAGTATTTT.

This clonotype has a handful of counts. In DNA form, the CDR3 reads TGCAGTGCTACCGATAGCGGGAGGCCCCACAATGAGCAGTTCTTC. Amino acid sequence: CSATDSGRPHNEQFF. This sequence joins TRBV20-1 and TRBJ2-1, with TRBD2 matching 10 bases. Germline CDR1 and CDR2: DFQATT and SNEGSKA (reference sequence). This CDR3 region has 15 residues. The V gene end was trimmed by 4 bases and the J gene end by 5 bases; junction bases not matched to a gene: 8.

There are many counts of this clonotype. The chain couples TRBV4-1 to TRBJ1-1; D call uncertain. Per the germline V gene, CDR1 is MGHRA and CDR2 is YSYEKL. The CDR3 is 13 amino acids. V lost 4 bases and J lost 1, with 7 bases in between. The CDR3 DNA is TGCGCCAGCAGCCTGTCGAAGAACACTGAAGCTTTCTTT. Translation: CASSLSKNTEAFF.

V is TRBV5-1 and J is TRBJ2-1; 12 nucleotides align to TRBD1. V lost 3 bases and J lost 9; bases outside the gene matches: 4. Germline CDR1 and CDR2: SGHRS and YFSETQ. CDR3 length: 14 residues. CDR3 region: CASSSGQGAGEQFF. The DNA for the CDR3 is TGCGCCAGCAGCTCGGGACAGGGGGCCGGTGAGCAGTTCTTC.